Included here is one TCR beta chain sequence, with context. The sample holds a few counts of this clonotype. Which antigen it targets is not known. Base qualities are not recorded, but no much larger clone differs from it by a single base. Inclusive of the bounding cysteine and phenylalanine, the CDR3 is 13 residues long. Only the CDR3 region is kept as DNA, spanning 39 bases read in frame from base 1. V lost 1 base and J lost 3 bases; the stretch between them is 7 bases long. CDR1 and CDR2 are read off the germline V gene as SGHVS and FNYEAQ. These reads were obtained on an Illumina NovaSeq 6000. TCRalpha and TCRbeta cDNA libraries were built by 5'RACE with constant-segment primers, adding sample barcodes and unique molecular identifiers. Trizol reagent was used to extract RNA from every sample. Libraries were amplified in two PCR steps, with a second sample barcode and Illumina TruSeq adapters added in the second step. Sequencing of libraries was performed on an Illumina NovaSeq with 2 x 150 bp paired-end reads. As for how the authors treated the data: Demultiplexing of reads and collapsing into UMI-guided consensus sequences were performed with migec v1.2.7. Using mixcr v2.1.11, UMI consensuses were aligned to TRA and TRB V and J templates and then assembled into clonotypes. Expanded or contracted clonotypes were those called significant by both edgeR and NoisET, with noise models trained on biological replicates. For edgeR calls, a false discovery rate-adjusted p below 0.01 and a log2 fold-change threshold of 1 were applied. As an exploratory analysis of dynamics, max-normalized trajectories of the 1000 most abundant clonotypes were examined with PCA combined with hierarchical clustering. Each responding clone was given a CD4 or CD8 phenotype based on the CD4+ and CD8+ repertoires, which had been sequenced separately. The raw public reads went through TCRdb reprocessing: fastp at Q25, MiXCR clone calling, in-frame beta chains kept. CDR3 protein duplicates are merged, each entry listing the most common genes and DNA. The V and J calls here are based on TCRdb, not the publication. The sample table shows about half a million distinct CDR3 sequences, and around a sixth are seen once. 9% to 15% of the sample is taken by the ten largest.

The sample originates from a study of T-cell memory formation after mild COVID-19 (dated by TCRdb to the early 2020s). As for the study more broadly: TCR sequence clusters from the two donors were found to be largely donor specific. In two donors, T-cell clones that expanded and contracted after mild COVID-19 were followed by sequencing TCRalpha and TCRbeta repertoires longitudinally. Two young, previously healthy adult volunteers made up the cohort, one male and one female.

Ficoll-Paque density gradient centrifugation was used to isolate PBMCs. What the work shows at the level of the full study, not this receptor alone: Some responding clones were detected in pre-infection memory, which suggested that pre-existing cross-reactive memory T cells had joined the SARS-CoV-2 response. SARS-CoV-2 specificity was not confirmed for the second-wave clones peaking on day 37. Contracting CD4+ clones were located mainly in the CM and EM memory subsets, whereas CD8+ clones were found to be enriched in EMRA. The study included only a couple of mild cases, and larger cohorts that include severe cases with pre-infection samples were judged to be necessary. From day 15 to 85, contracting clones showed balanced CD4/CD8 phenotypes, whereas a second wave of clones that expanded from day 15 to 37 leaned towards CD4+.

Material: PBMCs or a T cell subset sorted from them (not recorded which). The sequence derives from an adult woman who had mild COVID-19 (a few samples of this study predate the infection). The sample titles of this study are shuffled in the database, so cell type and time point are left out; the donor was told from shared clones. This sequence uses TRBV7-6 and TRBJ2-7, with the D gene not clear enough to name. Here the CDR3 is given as CASSLGIGYEQYF. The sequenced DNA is TGTGCCAGCAGCTTAGGCATTGGCTACGAGCAGTACTTC.